This T cell receptor beta chain was sequenced during a study of metastatic and nonmetastatic thyroid tumors. Study at large: The authors compared repertoires across blood and tumor or nodule tissue from malignant and benign thyroid patients.

This CDR3 region has 12 residues. V lost 6 bases and J 4 bases, leaving 10 bases between the germline ends. CDR1 is MNHEY and CDR2 is SMNVEV in the germline V gene (reference sequence). TCRdb re-processed the PCR reads through MiXCR. The sample consists of 30,000 to 35,000 clones, 33% of them appearing once. Until they underwent thyroid surgery, no patient had received any treatment. General study results and limits: Across blood and tumor, TCR beta diversity in malignant thyroid tumors was reportedly significantly higher than in benign nodules.

To note about this clone: Its antigen is as yet unknown.

The chain uses TRBV27 and TRBJ2-7, with unresolved D. The source of this sequence is a female donor with papillary thyroid cancer or a benign thyroid nodule (not recorded which). Some clones in this sample may be carry-over from other donors' samples. The sequenced sample was tumor tissue. In DNA, the CDR3 is TGTGCCAGCAGGGGAAATTATTACGAGCAGTACTTC. Amino acid sequence: CASRGNYYEQYF.